The 21 T cell receptor beta chains below were found in one sample sequenced in a study of lymphopenia after photon versus proton radiotherapy (dated by TCRdb to between 2018 and 2020). The library was made by the immunoSEQ multiplex PCR assay. TCRdb carries this immuneACCESS record with in-frame sequences only. Its versions omit some clonotypes, under half of them owing to an unresolved V gene in the studies checked, with the rest unexplained. The sample includes about 20,000 clones, with roughly four fifths observed a single time. The biggest ten clones account for roughly 2.6% of the sample. The sample consisted of peripheral blood, taken from a patient treated with photon-based radiotherapy. The receptors here all came from a woman between 50 and 59 years old with pancreatic cancer.

The chain carries TRBV6-5 and TRBJ1-1; TRBD1 matches 7 bases. V was pared by 0 bases and J by 4 bases, with 5 bases of the junction left unmatched. Germline loops: CDR1 MNHEY, CDR2 SVGAGI. This CDR3 has 15 residues. CDR3 protein: CASSYSEAGGTEAFF. The CDR3 DNA sequence: TGTGCCAGCAGTTACTCGGAGGCAGGGGGCACTGAAGCTTTCTTT.

This clone was found a few times. At one boundary the junction diverges from the germline segment, which might be a read error. The chain carries TRBV29-1 and TRBJ1-5, with D unresolved. CDR3 length: 12 amino acids. CDR1 is SQVTM and CDR2 is ANQGSEA in the germline V gene. As DNA, the CDR3 is TGCAGCGTTAAAGACGGCAATCAGCCCCAGCATTTT. Translating it yields CSVKDGNQPQHF.

The chain employs TRBV19 and TRBJ1-1; D might be TRBD1 (6 bases). The CDR3 totals 14 residues. Trimming stripped 9 bases from V and 6 bases from J, with 20 bases between. Germline V CDR1 and CDR2: LNHDA, SQIVND (reference sequence). CDR3 region: CASKGDNFPSEAFF. CDR3 DNA sequence: TGTGCCAGCAAAGGGGACAATTTCCCCTCTGAAGCTTTCTTT.

This sequence joins TRBV7-2 and TRBJ1-2; 11 bases fit TRBD1. The trim removed 1 base at V and 4 bases at J, leaving 8 bases unmatched. This CDR3 contains 17 residues. Germline assignment: CDR1 SGHTA and CDR2 FQGNSA. CDR3 in amino acids: CASSLDVGQGAVYGYTF. In nucleotides, the CDR3 is TGTGCCAGCAGCTTAGACGTTGGACAGGGGGCAGTCTATGGCTACACCTTC.

V is TRBV28 and J is TRBJ2-7; TRBD2 is a possible D gene (6 bases). Germline CDR1 reads MDHEN; CDR2 reads SYDVKM. This CDR3 has 16 amino acids. The V end was cut by 1 base, the J end by 0 bases, with 13 bases between. The CDR3 loop is CASSLSPARDSYEQYF. As DNA, the CDR3 is TGTGCCAGCAGTTTATCCCCGGCGCGGGACTCCTACGAGCAGTACTTC.

The V call is TRBV27, the J call TRBJ1-1; a weak D match, TRBD1 (6 bases). The CDR3 is 13 residues long. CDR1 MNHEY and CDR2 SMNVEV come from the germline V gene (reference sequence). V was pared by 4 bases and J by 0 bases, with 6 bases between. Written as DNA, the CDR3 is TGTGCCAGCAGTTACAGGGTGAACACTGAAGCTTTCTTT. Its translation: CASSYRVNTEAFF.

The chain is built from TRBV14 and TRBJ1-2, with TRBD1 identical over 8 bases. This CDR3 is built from 17 residues. Germline assignment: CDR1 SGHDN and CDR2 FVKESK. Germline trimming cut 4 bases from V and 4 bases from J; bases unmatched to any gene: 14. CDR3 in DNA: TGTGCCAGCAGCCCAGCCCGGGGAGCAGGGGGCTTCTATGGCTACACCTTC. Its translation: CASSPARGAGGFYGYTF.

This rearrangement joins TRBV4-3 to TRBJ1-1, with a possible D match to TRBD1 (6 bases). This CDR3 has 16 residues. V was pared by 4 bases and J by 4 bases, with 19 bases between. Germline loops: CDR1 LGHNA, CDR2 YSLEER. CDR3 DNA sequence: TGCGCCAGCAGCCGCCGCCGGACGGAGGGGGGCACTGAAGCTTTCTTT. This gives the protein CASSRRRTEGGTEAFF.

V gene TRBV6-5 combines with J gene TRBJ1-1, with a weak D call TRBD1 (5 bases). The CDR3 runs to 14 residues. The V gene lost 7 bases and the J gene lost 5 bases, with 17 bases spanning the gap. Germline values: CDR1 MNHEY, CDR2 SVGAGI. The CDR3 region is CASTSAGGKTEAFF. CDR3 sequence (DNA): TGTGCCAGCACCTCGGCGGGGGGGAAGACTGAAGCTTTCTTT.

A few counts support this clone. The V and J genes are TRBV20-1 and TRBJ1-2, with D uncertain. CDR3 length: 10 residues. The ends were cut back, 1 base at V and 6 bases at J, with 3 bases in the middle. Germline-derived CDR1 and CDR2 are DFQATT and SNEGSKA (reference sequence). CDR3 DNA: TGCAGTGCTAGAGCAGATGGCTACACCTTC. This gives the protein CSARADGYTF.

The chain links TRBV28 to TRBJ2-7, with a weak D call TRBD2 (5 bases). The CDR3 length is 15 residues. The germline V and J ends were trimmed by 0 bases and 2 bases, with 11 bases remaining between them. Germline CDR1 reads MDHEN; CDR2 reads SYDVKM. CDR3 in amino acids: CASSLWEARTYEQYF. The DNA of the CDR3 is TGTGCCAGCAGTTTATGGGAGGCCCGAACCTACGAGCAGTACTTC.

V usage is TRBV19 and J usage is TRBJ1-5; tentatively, D is TRBD1 (5 bases). CDR1 and CDR2 from the germline V gene are LNHDA and SQIVND (reference sequence). Trimming removed 6 bases at V and 3 bases at J, with 18 bases between. CDR3 size: 16 residues. The CDR3 bases are TGTGCCAGTAGGAAAGGGCGGCAGGGTGACAATCAGCCCCAGCATTTT. It is translated as CASRKGRQGDNQPQHF. Supplemented by reference TRBV19 and TRBJ1-5, the full variable domain reads DGGITQSPKYLFRKEGQNVTLSCEQNLNHDAMYWYRQDPGQGLRLIYYSQIVNDFQKGDIAEGYSVSREKKESFPLTVTSAQKNPTAFYLCASRKGRQGDNQPQHFGDGTRLSIL.

The rearrangement links TRBV23-1 to TRBJ1-1; tentatively, D is TRBD1 (6 bases). TRBV23-1 is an ORF, and what it does is uncertain. CDR3 length: 14 residues. Trimming pared 4 bases from V and 10 bases from J, leaving 19 bases between. CDR3: CASSLNSASRGAFF. The CDR3 DNA sequence: TGCGCCAGCAGTCTCAACTCGGCATCCAGGGGAGCTTTCTTT.

The V and J genes are TRBV25-1 and TRBJ2-5, with D perhaps TRBD1 (6 bases). Germline CDR1 is MGHDK and CDR2 is SYGVNS. CDR3 length equals 14 residues. The ends were cut back, 3 bases at V and 2 bases at J, with 10 bases in the middle. This CDR3 reads CASSDVGQQETQYF. As DNA, the CDR3 is TGTGCCAGCAGTGATGTTGGACAGCAAGAGACCCAGTACTTC.

The chain is built from TRBV19 and TRBJ2-1, with no clear D. There are 15 residues in the CDR3. In germline, CDR1 is LNHDA, CDR2 SQIVND (reference sequence). The V and J ends lost 3 bases and 8 bases respectively, with 17 bases between them. The CDR3 protein is CASSMSDAGRDEQFF. CDR3 DNA: TGTGCCAGTAGTATGTCCGATGCCGGGCGAGATGAGCAGTTCTTC. The complete variable domain, with remaining parts taken from reference TRBV19 and TRBJ2-1, reads DGGITQSPKYLFRKEGQNVTLSCEQNLNHDAMYWYRQDPGQGLRLIYYSQIVNDFQKGDIAEGYSVSREKKESFPLTVTSAQKNPTAFYLCASSMSDAGRDEQFFGPGTRLTVL.

The CDR3 reads CASSSGPLTDTQYF. In DNA, the CDR3 is TGTGCCAGCAGTAGCGGTCCTTTGACAGATACGCAGTATTTT. The chain combines TRBV7-3 with TRBJ2-3; tentatively, D is TRBD2 (6 bases). V was pared by 6 bases and J by 3 bases, with 13 bases between. The CDR3 spans 14 residues. From germline, CDR1 is SGHTA and CDR2 FQGTGA.

Only one count was recorded for this clone. The rearrangement links TRBV11-2 to TRBJ2-7, with D unresolved. The CDR3 runs to 12 residues. Germline CDR1 and CDR2: SGHAT and FQNNGV. The V end lost 8 bases, the J end lost 1 base, and 9 bases lay between the germline ends. In DNA, the CDR3 is TGTGCCAGCGGCCAGTTTTCCTACGAGCAGTACTTC. Translation gives CASGQFSYEQYF. Together with reference TRBV11-2 and TRBJ2-7, the CDR3 gives the full variable domain: EAGVAQSPRYKIIEKRQSVAFWCNPISGHATLYWYQQILGQGPKLLIQFQNNGVVDDSQLPKDRFSAERLKGVDSTLKIQPAKLEDSAVYLCASGQFSYEQYFGPGTRLTVT.

The chain recombines TRBV27 with TRBJ2-1; D unresolved. V gave up 5 bases and J gave up 5 bases, with 13 bases separating them. The CDR3 covers 14 residues. Germline values: CDR1 MNHEY, CDR2 SMNVEV (reference sequence). CDR3 coding DNA: TGTGCCAGCAGTCCGTCCACTGGCGACAATGAGCAGTTCTTC. As protein: CASSPSTGDNEQFF.

The chain links TRBV4-3 to TRBJ1-5; 7 bases agree with TRBD1. From germline, CDR1 is LGHNA and CDR2 YSLEER. This CDR3 has 14 residues. V shed 2 bases and J 5 bases; nucleotides not matched to a gene: 3. CDR3 bases: TGCGCCAGCAGCCAATCGCAGGGGGATCAGCCCCAGCATTTT. It specifies CASSQSQGDQPQHF.

This clone was observed a few times. The chain recombines TRBV11-2 with TRBJ2-1; either TRBD1 or TRBD2 may fit D (5 bases each). CDR1 is SGHAT, CDR2 FQNNGV, per germline. The CDR3 runs 12 residues. Trimming took 6 bases from V and 5 from J, leaving 8 bases between them. CDR3 loop: CASSWDDNEQFF. In DNA form, the CDR3 reads TGTGCCAGCAGTTGGGACGACAATGAGCAGTTCTTC.

This clone showed up just once. The rearrangement uses TRBV27 and TRBJ2-5; D not resolved. The CDR3 is 14 amino acids. Germline lookup yields CDR1 MNHEY and CDR2 SMNVEV (reference sequence). V was pared by 5 bases and J by 2 bases, with 12 bases between. The CDR3 nucleotides are TGTGCCAGCAGTCTCACGAGCGCACAAGAGACCCAGTACTTC. This encodes CASSLTSAQETQYF.